This T cell receptor beta chain came from a study of T-cell memory formation after mild COVID-19. The study, taken as a whole, reports: CD4+ bias marked clones expanding day 15 to 37, unlike balanced contracting clones.

This clonotype showed up just a few times. The antigen is unknown. MiXCR was run by TCRdb on the 5' RACE reads, yielding one entry per CDR3 protein. The top ten clones hold 12% of a sample with approximately 500,000 distinct CDR3 sequences, roughly 25% of them seen once. V was clipped by 2 bases and J by 7 bases; unmatched bases: 7. The CDR3 sequence is 16 residues long. Looked up from germline, CDR1 is SGHVS and CDR2 is FNYEAQ. This TCR was sampled from an adult woman who had mild COVID-19 (a few samples of this study predate the infection). Cell type and time point are not known. This sequence joins TRBV7-6 and TRBJ2-1; 11 bases map to TRBD1. The sequenced sample was PBMCs or a T cell subset sorted from them (not recorded which). CDR3 protein: CASSLIRGQGGNEQFF. CDR3 bases: TGTGCCAGCAGCTTAATCAGGGGACAGGGGGGAAATGAGCAGTTCTTC.